This T cell receptor (beta chain) was found in a study of preoperative IRX-2 immunotherapy in early breast cancer. TCRdb keeps only in-frame clones here, not all; method: immunoSEQ multiplex PCR. The profile shows some 42,000 clones, 80% to 90% of them singletons. Treatment of the sample: preoperative locoregional IRX-2 cytokine immunotherapy. This phase Ib study tested locoregional IRX-2 cytokine immunotherapy given before surgery. CDR3 length: 16 residues. Per the germline V gene, CDR1 is WSHSY and CDR2 is SAAADI. The germline V and J ends were trimmed by 7 bases and 2 bases, with 18 bases remaining between them.

The sample consisted of lymph node tissue, taken after IRX-2 immunotherapy. This clonotype was sampled from a human donor with breast cancer. This sequence joins TRBV10-2 and TRBJ2-1; TRBD2 is a possible D gene (6 bases). CDR3 residues: CASTGIARGAYNEQFF. Here the CDR3 DNA reads TGCGCCAGCACCGGGATCGCGCGGGGAGCCTACAATGAGCAGTTCTTC.